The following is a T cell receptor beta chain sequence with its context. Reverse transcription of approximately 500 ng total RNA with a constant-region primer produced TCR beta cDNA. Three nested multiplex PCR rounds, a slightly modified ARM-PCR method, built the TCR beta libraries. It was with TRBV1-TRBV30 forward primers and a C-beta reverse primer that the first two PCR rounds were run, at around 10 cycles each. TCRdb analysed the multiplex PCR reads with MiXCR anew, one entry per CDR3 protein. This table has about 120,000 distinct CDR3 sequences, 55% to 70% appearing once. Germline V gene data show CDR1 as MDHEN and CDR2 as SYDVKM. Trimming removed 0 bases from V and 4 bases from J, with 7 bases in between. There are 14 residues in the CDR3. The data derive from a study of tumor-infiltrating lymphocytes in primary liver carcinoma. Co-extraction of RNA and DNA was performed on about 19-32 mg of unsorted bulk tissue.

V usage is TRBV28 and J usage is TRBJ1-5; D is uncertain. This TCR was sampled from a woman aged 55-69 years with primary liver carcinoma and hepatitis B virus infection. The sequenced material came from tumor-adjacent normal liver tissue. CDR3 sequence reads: CASSLWGSNQPQHF. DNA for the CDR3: TGTGCCAGCAGTTTATGGGGGTCTAATCAGCCCCAGCATTTT.